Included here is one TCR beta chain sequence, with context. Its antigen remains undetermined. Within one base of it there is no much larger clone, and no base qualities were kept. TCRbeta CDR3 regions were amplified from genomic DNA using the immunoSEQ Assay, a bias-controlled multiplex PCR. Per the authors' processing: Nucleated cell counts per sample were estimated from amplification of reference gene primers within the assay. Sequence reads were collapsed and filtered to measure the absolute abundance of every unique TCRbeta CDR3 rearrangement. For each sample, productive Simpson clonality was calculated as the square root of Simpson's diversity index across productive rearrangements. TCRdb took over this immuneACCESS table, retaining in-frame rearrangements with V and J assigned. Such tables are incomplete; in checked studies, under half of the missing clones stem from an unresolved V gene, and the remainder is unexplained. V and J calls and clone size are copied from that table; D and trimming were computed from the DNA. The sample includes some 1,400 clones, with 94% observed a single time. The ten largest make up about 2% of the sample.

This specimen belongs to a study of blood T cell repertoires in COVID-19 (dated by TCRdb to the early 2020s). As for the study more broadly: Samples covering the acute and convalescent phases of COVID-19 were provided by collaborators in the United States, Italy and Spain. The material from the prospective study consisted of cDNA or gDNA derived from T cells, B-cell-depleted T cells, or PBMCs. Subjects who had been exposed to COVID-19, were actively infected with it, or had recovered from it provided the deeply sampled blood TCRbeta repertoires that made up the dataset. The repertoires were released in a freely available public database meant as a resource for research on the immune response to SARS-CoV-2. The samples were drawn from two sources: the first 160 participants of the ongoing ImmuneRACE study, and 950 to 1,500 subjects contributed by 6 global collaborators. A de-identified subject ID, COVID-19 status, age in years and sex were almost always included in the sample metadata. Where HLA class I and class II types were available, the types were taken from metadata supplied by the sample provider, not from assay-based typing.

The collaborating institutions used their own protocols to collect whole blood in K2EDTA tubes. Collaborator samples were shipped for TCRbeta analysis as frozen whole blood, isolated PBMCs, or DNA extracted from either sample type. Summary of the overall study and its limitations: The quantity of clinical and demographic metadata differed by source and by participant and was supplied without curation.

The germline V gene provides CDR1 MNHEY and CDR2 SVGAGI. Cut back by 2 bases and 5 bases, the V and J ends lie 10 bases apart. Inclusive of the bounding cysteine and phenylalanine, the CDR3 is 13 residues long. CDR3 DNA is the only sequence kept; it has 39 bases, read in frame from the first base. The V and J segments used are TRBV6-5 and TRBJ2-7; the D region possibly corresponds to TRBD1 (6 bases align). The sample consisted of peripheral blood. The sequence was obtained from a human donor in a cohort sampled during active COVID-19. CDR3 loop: CASSYAAGDEQYF. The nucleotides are TGTGCCAGCAGTTACGCGGCAGGGGACGAGCAGTACTTC.